This TCR beta chain was observed in a study of blood T cell repertoires in COVID-19. Study-wide context: The origin of the acute and convalescent COVID-19 samples was the United States, Italy and Spain. PBMCs, B-cell-depleted T cells, or T cells were the source of the cDNA or gDNA that made up the material.

V lost 1 base and J lost 5, with 20 bases in between. The CDR3 spans 17 residues. From germline, CDR1 is SGHAT and CDR2 FQNNGV. As processed by the authors: Reference gene primer amplification gave nucleated cell count estimates. TCRdb keeps only in-frame clones here, not all; method: immunoSEQ multiplex PCR. The DNA gave D and trimming, while V, J and clone size come from that table. The data hold roughly 73,000 clones, with 86% observed a single time. The clonotype originates from a man in his 70s with active COVID-19. Input material: peripheral blood. The chain employs TRBV11-2 and TRBJ2-5; a weak D match, TRBD1 (8 bases). CDR3 protein: CASSLAGGQAPGETQYF. The CDR3 nucleotides read TGTGCCAGCAGCTTAGCGGGGGGACAGGCCCCCGGGGAGACCCAGTACTTC.